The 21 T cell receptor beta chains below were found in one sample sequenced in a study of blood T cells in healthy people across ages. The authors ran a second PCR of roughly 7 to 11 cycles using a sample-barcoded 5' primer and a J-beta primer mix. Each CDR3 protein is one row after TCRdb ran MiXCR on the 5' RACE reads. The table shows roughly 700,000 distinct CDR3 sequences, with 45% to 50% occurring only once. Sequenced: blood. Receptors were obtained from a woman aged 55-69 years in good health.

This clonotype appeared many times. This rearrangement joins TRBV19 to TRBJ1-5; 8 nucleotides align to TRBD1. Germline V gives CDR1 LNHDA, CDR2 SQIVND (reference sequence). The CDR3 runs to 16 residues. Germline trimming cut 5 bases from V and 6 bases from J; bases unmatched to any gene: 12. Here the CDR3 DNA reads TGTGCCAGTAGTTCCCTGGACAGGGTTTCCTCTCAGCCCCAGCATTTT. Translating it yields CASSSLDRVSSQPQHF.

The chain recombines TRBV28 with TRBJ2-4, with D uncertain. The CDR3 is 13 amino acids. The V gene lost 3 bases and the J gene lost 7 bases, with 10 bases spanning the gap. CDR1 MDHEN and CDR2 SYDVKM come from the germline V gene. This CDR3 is CASSLVVRNIQYF. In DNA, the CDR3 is TGTGCCAGCAGTTTGGTAGTACGGAACATTCAGTACTTC.

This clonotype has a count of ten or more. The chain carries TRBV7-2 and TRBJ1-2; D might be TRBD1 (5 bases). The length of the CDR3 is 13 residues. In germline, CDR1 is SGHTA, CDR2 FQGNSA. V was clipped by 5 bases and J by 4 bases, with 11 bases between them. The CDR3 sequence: CASSPGGSYGYTF. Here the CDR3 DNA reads TGTGCCAGCAGCCCGGGGGGGTCCTATGGCTACACCTTC. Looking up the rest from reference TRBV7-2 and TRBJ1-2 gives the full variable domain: GAGVSQSPSNKVTEKGKDVELRCDPISGHTALYWYRQSLGQGLEFLIYFQGNSAPDKSGLPSDRFSAERTGGSVSTLTIQRTQQEDSAVYLCASSPGGSYGYTFGSGTRLTVV.

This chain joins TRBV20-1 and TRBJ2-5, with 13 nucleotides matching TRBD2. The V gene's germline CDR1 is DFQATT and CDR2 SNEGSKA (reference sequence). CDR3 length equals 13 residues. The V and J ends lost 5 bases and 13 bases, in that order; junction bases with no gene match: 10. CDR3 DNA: TGCAGTGCTCGGACTAGCGGGAGAAACGAGCTGTACTTC. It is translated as CSARTSGRNELYF.

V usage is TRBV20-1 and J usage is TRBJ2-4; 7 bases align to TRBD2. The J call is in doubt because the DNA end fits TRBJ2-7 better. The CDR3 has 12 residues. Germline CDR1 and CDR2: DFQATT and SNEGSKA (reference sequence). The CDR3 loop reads CSPRGRGDEQYF. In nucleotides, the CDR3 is TGCAGCCCGCGGGGGAGAGGGGACGAGCAGTACTTC.

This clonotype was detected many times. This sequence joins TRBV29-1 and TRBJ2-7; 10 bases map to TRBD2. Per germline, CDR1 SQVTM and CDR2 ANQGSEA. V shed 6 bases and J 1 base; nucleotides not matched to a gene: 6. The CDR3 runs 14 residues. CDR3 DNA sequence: TGCAGCGTCGCTACAGCGGGAGGGTCCTACGAGCAGTACTTC. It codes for CSVATAGGSYEQYF.

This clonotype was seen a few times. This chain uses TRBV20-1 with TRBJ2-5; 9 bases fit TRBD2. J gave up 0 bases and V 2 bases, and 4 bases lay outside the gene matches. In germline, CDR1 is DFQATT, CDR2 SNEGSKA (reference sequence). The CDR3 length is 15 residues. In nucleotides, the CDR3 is TGCAGTGCTAGATCGCCTAGCGGGGACCAAGAGACCCAGTACTTC. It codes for CSARSPSGDQETQYF.

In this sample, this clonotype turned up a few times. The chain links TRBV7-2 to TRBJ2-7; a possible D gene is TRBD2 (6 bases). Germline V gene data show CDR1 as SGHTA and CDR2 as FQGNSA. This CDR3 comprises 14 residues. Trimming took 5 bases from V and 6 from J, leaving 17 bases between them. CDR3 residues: CASSTSSVLGEQYF. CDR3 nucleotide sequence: TGTGCCAGCAGCACGTCTAGCGTTTTGGGCGAGCAGTACTTC.

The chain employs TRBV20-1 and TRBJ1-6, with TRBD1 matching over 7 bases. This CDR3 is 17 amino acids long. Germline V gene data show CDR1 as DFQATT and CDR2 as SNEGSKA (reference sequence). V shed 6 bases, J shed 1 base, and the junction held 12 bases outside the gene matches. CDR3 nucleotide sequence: TGCAGTGCCCGTCACAGGGGCCCCCAATCCTATAATTCACCCCTCCACTTT. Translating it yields CSARHRGPQSYNSPLHF.

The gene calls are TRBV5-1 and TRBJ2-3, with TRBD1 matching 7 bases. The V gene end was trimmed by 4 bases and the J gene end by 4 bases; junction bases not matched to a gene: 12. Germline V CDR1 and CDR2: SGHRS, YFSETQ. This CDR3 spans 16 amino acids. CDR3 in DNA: TGCGCCAGCAGCCCCGGGACAGCGAAGAGATCAGATACGCAGTATTTT. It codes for CASSPGTAKRSDTQYF.

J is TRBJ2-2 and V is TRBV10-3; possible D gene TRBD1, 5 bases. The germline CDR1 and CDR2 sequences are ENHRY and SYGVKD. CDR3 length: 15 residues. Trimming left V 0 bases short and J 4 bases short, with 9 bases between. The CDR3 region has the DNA TGTGCCATCAGTGAGTCGACCAGGGCCACCGGGGAGCTGTTTTTT. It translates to CAISESTRATGELFF.

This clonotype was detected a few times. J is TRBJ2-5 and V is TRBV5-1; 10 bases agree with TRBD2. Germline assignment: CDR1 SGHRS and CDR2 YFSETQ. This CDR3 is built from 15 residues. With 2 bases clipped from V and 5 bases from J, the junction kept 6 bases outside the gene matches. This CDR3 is CASSFSGRAGETQYF. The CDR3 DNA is TGCGCCAGCAGCTTCAGCGGGAGGGCCGGGGAGACCCAGTACTTC.

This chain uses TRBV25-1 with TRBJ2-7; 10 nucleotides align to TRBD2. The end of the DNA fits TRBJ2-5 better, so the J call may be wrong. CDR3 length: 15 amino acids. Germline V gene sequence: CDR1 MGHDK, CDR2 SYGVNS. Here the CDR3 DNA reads TGTGCCAGCAAAGAGCGGGGGGGCCTACTCGGGACCCAGTACTTC. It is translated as CASKERGGLLGTQYF.

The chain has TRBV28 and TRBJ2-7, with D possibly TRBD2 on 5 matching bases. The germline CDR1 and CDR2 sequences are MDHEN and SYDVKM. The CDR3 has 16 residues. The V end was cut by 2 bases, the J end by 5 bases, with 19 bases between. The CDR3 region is CASSLEGAKLQHEQYF. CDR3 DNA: TGTGCCAGCAGTTTAGAGGGCGCTAAGCTCCAGCACGAGCAGTACTTC.

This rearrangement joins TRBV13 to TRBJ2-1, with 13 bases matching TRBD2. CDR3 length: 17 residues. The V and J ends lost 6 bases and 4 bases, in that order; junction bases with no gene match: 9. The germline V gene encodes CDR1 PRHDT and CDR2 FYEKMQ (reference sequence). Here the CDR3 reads CASSITGTSGIYNEQFF. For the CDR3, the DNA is TGTGCCAGCAGTATAACCGGGACTAGCGGGATATACAATGAGCAGTTCTTC.

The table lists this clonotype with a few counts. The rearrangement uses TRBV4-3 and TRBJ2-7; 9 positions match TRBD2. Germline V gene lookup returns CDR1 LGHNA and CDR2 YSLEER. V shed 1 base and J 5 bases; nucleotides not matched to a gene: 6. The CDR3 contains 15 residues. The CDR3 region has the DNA TGCGCCAGCAGCCAAGCCGGGACTAGCTTCAACGAGCAGTACTTC. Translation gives CASSQAGTSFNEQYF.

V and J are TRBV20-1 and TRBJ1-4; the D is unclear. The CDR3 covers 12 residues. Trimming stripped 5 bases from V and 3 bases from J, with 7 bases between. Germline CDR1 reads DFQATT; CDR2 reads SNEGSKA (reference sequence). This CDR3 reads CSARRSNEKLFF. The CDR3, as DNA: TGCAGTGCTCGGCGGTCTAATGAAAAACTGTTTTTT.

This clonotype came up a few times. CDR3 region: CASSYVGGTTDTQYF. The CDR3 bases are TGTGCCAGCAGTTACGTGGGGGGCACCACAGATACGCAGTATTTT. The chain uses TRBV6-6 and TRBJ2-3, with D perhaps TRBD1 or TRBD2 (6 bases each). The length of the CDR3 is 15 residues. Germline-derived CDR1 and CDR2 are MNHNY and SVGAGI (reference sequence). V was clipped by 2 bases and J by 2 bases, with 11 bases between them.

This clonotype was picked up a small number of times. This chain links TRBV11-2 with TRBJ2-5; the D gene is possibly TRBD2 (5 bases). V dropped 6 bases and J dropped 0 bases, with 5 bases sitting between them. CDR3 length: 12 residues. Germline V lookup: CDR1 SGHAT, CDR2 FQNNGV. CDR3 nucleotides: TGTGCCAGCAGGGACTACCAAGAGACCCAGTACTTC. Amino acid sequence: CASRDYQETQYF.

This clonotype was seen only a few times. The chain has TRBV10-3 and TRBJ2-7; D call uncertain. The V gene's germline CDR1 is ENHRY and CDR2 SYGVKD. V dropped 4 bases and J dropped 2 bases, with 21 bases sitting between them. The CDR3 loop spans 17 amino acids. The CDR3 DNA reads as TGTGCCATCAGTGGACCAAATTCGGGCATGAATCCCTACGAGCAGTACTTC. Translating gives CAISGPNSGMNPYEQYF.

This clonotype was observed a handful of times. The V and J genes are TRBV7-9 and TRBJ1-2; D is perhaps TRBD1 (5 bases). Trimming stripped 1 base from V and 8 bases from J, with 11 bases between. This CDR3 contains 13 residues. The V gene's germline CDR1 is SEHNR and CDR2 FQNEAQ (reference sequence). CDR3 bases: TGTGCCAGCAGCTTAGTCGGGACCACCGGCTACACCTTC. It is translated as CASSLVGTTGYTF.